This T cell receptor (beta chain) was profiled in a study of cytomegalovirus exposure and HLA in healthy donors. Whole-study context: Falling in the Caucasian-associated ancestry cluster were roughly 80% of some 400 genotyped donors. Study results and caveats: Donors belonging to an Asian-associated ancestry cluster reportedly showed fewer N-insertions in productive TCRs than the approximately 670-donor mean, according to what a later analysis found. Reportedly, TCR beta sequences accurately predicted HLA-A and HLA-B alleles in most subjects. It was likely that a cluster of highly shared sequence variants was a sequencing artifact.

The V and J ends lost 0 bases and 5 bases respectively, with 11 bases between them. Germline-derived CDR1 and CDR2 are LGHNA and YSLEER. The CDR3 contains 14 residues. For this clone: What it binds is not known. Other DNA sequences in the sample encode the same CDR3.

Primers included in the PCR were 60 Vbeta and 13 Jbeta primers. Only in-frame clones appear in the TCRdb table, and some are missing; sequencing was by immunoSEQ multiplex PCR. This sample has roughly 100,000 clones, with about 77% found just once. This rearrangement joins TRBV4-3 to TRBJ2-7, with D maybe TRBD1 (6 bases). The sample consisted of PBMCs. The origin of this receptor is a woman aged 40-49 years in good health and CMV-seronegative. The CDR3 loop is CASSQDRGLNEQYF. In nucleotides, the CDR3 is TGCGCCAGCAGCCAAGACAGGGGCCTGAACGAGCAGTACTTC.